These 22 T cell receptor beta chains were sequenced from one sample in a study of cytomegalovirus exposure and HLA in healthy donors (dated by TCRdb to between 2016 and 2019). The library was produced with the immunoSEQ multiplex PCR assay. For the multiplex PCR, a mixture combining 60 forward primers for TCR Vbeta segments and 13 reverse primers for TCR Jbeta segments was used. TCRdb stores this immuneACCESS table with in-frame sequences only. Part of the clones is absent; in the studies checked, under half of the shortfall reflects unresolved V genes, and no reason is known for the rest. The table for this sample shows around 70,000 clones. Clones ranked in the top ten supply approximately 5.3% of the sample. Sample: PBMCs. Source of these receptors: a middle-aged woman in good health and CMV-seropositive.

The chain uses TRBV7-2 and TRBJ2-7, with D maybe TRBD2 (7 bases). V was clipped by 2 bases and J by 3 bases, with 11 bases between them. The germline V gene encodes CDR1 SGHTA and CDR2 FQGNSA. This CDR3 contains 14 residues. The chain's CDR3 is CASSLRGGDYEQYF. The CDR3 bases are TGTGCCAGCAGCTTAAGGGGGGGGGACTACGAGCAGTACTTC.

The chain links TRBV11-2 to TRBJ2-5; no clear D gene. TRBJ2-7 explains the end of the DNA better; the J call may be wrong. This CDR3 comprises 16 residues. Germline values: CDR1 SGHAT, CDR2 FQNNGV. The CDR3 protein is CASSASLRRSPYEQYF. CDR3 nucleotides: TGTGCCAGCAGCGCGTCCCTGCGGCGGTCCCCCTACGAGCAGTACTTC.

The chain has TRBV7-2 and TRBJ2-2; 7 bases are a match to TRBD1. Germline V gene sequence: CDR1 SGHTA, CDR2 FQGNSA. V shed 5 bases, J shed 7 bases, and the junction held 10 bases outside the gene matches. This CDR3 region has 15 residues. The CDR3 loop reads CASSPQGPQGGELFF. Written as DNA, the CDR3 is TGTGCCAGCAGCCCACAGGGGCCCCAGGGCGGGGAGCTGTTTTTT.

The chain recombines TRBV4-1 with TRBJ2-2; D perhaps matches TRBD2 (5 bases). Germline V gives CDR1 MGHRA, CDR2 YSYEKL. The CDR3 sequence is 18 residues long. The V and J ends lost 0 bases and 4 bases respectively, with 18 bases between them. The CDR3 nucleotides read TGCGCCAGCAGCCAAGATGGAAGAAGAGGGAGAACCACCGGGGAGCTGTTTTTT. It is translated as CASSQDGRRGRTTGELFF.

The chain combines TRBV12-5 with TRBJ2-5; D might be TRBD1 (7 bases). Germline CDR1 reads LGHNT; CDR2 reads FRNRAP. The V and J ends lost 0 bases and 2 bases respectively, with 37 bases between them. The length of the CDR3 is 24 residues. The CDR3, as DNA: TGTGCTAGTGGTTTGGTAGTTTTTGGAAATCAAATAGAACTGCGGACAGGAGGGCAAGAGACCCAGTACTTC. Its translation is CASGLVVFGNQIELRTGGQETQYF.

This chain uses TRBV7-9 with TRBJ1-2; 10 nucleotides align to TRBD1. V gave up 0 bases and J gave up 6 bases; unmatched junction bases: 4. Germline lookup yields CDR1 SEHNR and CDR2 FQNEAQ (reference sequence). The CDR3 extends over 15 amino acids. CDR3: CASSLADRGRNGYTF. The CDR3 DNA reads TGTGCCAGCAGCTTAGCTGACAGGGGGCGAAATGGCTACACCTTC.

The chain uses TRBV7-2 and TRBJ2-5; D perhaps matches TRBD2 (5 bases). Germline CDR1 is SGHTA and CDR2 is FQGNSA. V lost 5 bases, J lost 4 bases, and 11 bases lay in between. There are 13 residues in the CDR3. The CDR3 reads CASSLVATETQYF. The CDR3 nucleotides are TGTGCCAGCAGCCTTGTAGCGACAGAGACCCAGTACTTC.

The gene calls are TRBV28 and TRBJ2-3; 9 bases match TRBD2. This CDR3 is built from 16 residues. CDR1 is MDHEN, CDR2 SYDVKM, per germline. Trimming took 6 bases from V and 4 from J; bases not matched to a gene: 11. This CDR3 reads CASSLRLADFSDTQYF. The CDR3 region has the DNA TGTGCCAGCAGCTTAAGACTAGCGGATTTCTCAGATACGCAGTATTTT.

The CDR3 sequence is CASRLGALAGFTDTQYF. The CDR3 DNA is TGTGCCAGCAGACTGGGGGCGCTAGCGGGGTTCACAGATACGCAGTATTTT. The chain uses TRBV7-2 and TRBJ2-3; 9 bases match TRBD2. The CDR3 loop spans 17 amino acids. Germline-derived CDR1 and CDR2 are SGHTA and FQGNSA. V trimming: 6 bases; J trimming: 2 bases; junction bases outside the gene matches: 12.

V is TRBV6-5 and J is TRBJ2-7; D is perhaps TRBD1 (6 bases). The CDR3 is made up of 14 amino acids. Germline values: CDR1 MNHEY, CDR2 SVGAGI. V lost 5 bases and J lost 2, with 13 bases in between. The CDR3 loop reads CASSGQQGPYEQYF. In nucleotides, the CDR3 is TGTGCCAGCAGTGGCCAACAGGGACCCTACGAGCAGTACTTC.

This rearrangement joins TRBV5-1 to TRBJ2-3, with D possibly TRBD1 on 5 matching bases. CDR1 is SGHRS and CDR2 is YFSETQ in the germline V gene. V dropped 2 bases and J dropped 0 bases, with 10 bases sitting between them. The CDR3 runs to 15 residues. The CDR3 protein is CASSFMGPSTDTQYF. The DNA of the CDR3 is TGCGCCAGCAGCTTTATGGGGCCAAGCACAGATACGCAGTATTTT.

Here the CDR3 DNA reads TGTGCCAGCAGAGTTTTACAGGGGACCACTGAAGCTTTCTTT. It is translated as CASRVLQGTTEAFF. The rearrangement uses TRBV28 and TRBJ1-1, with 7 bases matching TRBD1. Germline-derived CDR1 and CDR2 are MDHEN and SYDVKM. The CDR3 is 14 amino acids. The junction had 8 bases not matched to a gene; V was cut back by 6 bases and J by 4 bases. Together with reference TRBV28 and TRBJ1-1, the CDR3 gives the full variable domain: DVKVTQSSRYLVKRTGEKVFLECVQDMDHENMFWYRQDPGLGLRLIYFSYDVKMKEKGDIPEGYSVSREKKERFSLILESASTNQTSMYLCASRVLQGTTEAFFGQGTRLTVV.

V and J are TRBV5-1 and TRBJ2-7; D is unresolved. Germline values: CDR1 SGHRS, CDR2 YFSETQ. The germline V and J ends were trimmed by 1 base and 0 bases, with 11 bases remaining between them. CDR3 length: 15 amino acids. CDR3 region: CASSLIADGSYEQYF. DNA of the CDR3: TGCGCCAGCAGCTTGATTGCGGATGGCTCCTACGAGCAGTACTTC.

The chain uses TRBV18 and TRBJ2-3; maybe TRBD2 (5 bases). V was cut by 2 bases and J by 0 bases, with 12 bases left in between. The CDR3 sequence is 16 residues long. Germline CDR1 and CDR2: KGHSH and LQKENI. CDR3 sequence reads: CASSPGRATSTDTQYF. DNA of the CDR3: TGTGCCAGCTCACCAGGGCGGGCAACTAGCACAGATACGCAGTATTTT.

This sequence joins TRBV7-9 and TRBJ2-5; perhaps TRBD2 as D (5 bases). CDR3 size: 13 residues. The germline V gene has CDR1 SEHNR and CDR2 FQNEAQ (reference sequence). The V gene lost 3 bases and the J gene lost 11 bases, with 16 bases spanning the gap. The CDR3 nucleotides read TGTGCCAGCAGCTTTACCCAGCTCGGGGAGCAGTACTTC. Translation gives CASSFTQLGEQYF. Looking up the rest from reference TRBV7-9 and TRBJ2-5 gives the full variable domain: DTGVSQNPRHKITKRGQNVTFRCDPISEHNRLYWYRQTLGQGPEFLTYFQNEAQLEKSRLLSDRFSAERPKGSFSTLEIQRTEQGDSAMYLCASSFTQLGEQYFGPGTRLLVL.

The gene calls are TRBV14 and TRBJ2-4; 7 bases match TRBD1. J lost 8 bases, V lost 3 bases, and 10 bases had no gene match. The CDR3 is 15 amino acids. CDR1 is SGHDN and CDR2 is FVKESK in the germline V gene. CDR3 bases: TGTGCCAGCAGCCAGGGACAGACAGGTTGGGACATTCAGTACTTC. Translation: CASSQGQTGWDIQYF. The complete variable domain, with remaining parts taken from reference TRBV14 and TRBJ2-4, reads EAGVTQFPSHSVIEKGQTVTLRCDPISGHDNLYWYRRVMGKEIKFLLHFVKESKQDESGMPNNRFLAERTGGTYSTLKVQPAELEDSGVYFCASSQGQTGWDIQYFGAGTRLSVL.

V gene TRBV5-6 combines with J gene TRBJ1-3; D perhaps matches TRBD1 (5 bases). V lost 2 bases, J lost 1 base, and 13 bases lay in between. The CDR3 extends over 16 amino acids. CDR1 and CDR2 from the germline V gene are SGHDT and YYEEEE. In DNA form, the CDR3 reads TGTGCCAGCAGCTTCGAGCGGGGGTGGTCTGGAAACACCATATATTTT. This gives the protein CASSFERGWSGNTIYF.

A word on this clone: One end of the junction fails to match germline, which may point to a read error. The genes are TRBV7-7 and TRBJ2-1; possible D gene TRBD1, 6 bases. This CDR3 comprises 15 residues. Germline V lookup: CDR1 SSHAT, CDR2 FNYEAQ (reference sequence). CDR3 bases: TGTGCTAGCAGCCGGACAGAGGGCACCTACAATGAGCAGTTCTTC. Translation gives CASSRTEGTYNEQFF.

The rearrangement joins TRBV2 to TRBJ2-2, with 10 bases matching TRBD1. CDR1 SNHLY and CDR2 FYNNEI come from the germline V gene. This CDR3 has 15 residues. Losses at the gene ends were 6 bases for V and 8 bases for J; bases not matched to a gene: 9. CDR3 sequence: CASSPLTGGGGELFF. The CDR3 coding sequence is TGTGCCAGCAGCCCCCTGACAGGGGGCGGTGGGGAGCTGTTTTTT. The full variable domain, in which reference TRBV2 and TRBJ2-2 provide the parts outside the CDR3, is EPEVTQTPSHQVTQMGQEVILRCVPISNHLYFYWYRQILGQKVEFLVSFYNNEISEKSEIFDDQFSVERPDGSNFTLKIRSTKLEDSAMYFCASSPLTGGGGELFFGEGSRLTVL.

V gene TRBV19 combines with J gene TRBJ2-7; possibly TRBD2 for D (5 bases). Germline lookup yields CDR1 LNHDA and CDR2 SQIVND (reference sequence). The CDR3 consists of 13 residues. Trimming cost V 9 bases and J 7 bases, with 19 bases left between them. The CDR3, as DNA: TGTGCCAGCATAGAAGGACCCACGGGGGAGCAGTACTTC. Translated: CASIEGPTGEQYF.

V and J are TRBV13 and TRBJ2-5, with TRBD2 matching over 8 bases. The CDR3 is 16 residues long. V lost 8 bases and J lost 5; bases outside the gene matches: 16. The V gene's germline CDR1 is PRHDT and CDR2 FYEKMQ (reference sequence). The CDR3 nucleotides read TGTGCCAGCGGATTGGAGCCAAGCGGGAGCAGGGAGACCCAGTACTTC. It translates to CASGLEPSGSRETQYF.

V gene TRBV4-1 combines with J gene TRBJ2-7; 7 positions agree with TRBD1. V dropped 3 bases and J dropped 2; count of bases not matched to a gene: 1. CDR1 is MGHRA and CDR2 is YSYEKL in the germline V gene. The CDR3 covers 13 residues. CDR3 nucleotide sequence: TGCGCCAGCAGCCATGGACAGGCCTACGAGCAGTACTTC. Its translation is CASSHGQAYEQYF.